The next 8 T cell receptor beta chains were all read from a single sample in a study of shared clonotypes between healthy human individuals. Repertoires were generated with immunoSEQ multiplex PCR, while TCRdb's copy carries only in-frame clones and drops some. The sample lists 450,000 to 500,000 clones; 81% were seen once. What was sequenced was PBMCs. The receptors were gathered from a woman aged 40 to 55 in good health. Some clones in this sample may be carry-over from other donors' samples.

The chain employs TRBV28 and TRBJ1-1, with D perhaps matching TRBD1 (5 bases). Trimming removed 6 bases from V and 4 bases from J, with 15 bases in between. This CDR3 comprises 14 residues. CDR1 and CDR2 from the germline V gene are MDHEN and SYDVKM. CDR3 in DNA: TGTGCCAGCAGCCCCCCGGGGGGAACCACTGAAGCTTTCTTT. It specifies CASSPPGGTTEAFF. Full variable domain (rest looked up from reference TRBV28 and TRBJ1-1): DVKVTQSSRYLVKRTGEKVFLECVQDMDHENMFWYRQDPGLGLRLIYFSYDVKMKEKGDIPEGYSVSREKKERFSLILESASTNQTSMYLCASSPPGGTTEAFFGQGTRLTVV.

The CDR3: CASSEVGLGNEQFF. CDR3 nucleotide sequence: TGTGCCAGCAGTGAAGTTGGGTTGGGCAATGAGCAGTTCTTC. The gene calls are TRBV2 and TRBJ2-1; D gene uncertain. The germline V and J ends were trimmed by 1 base and 6 bases, with 10 bases remaining between them. CDR1 SNHLY and CDR2 FYNNEI come from the germline V gene. The CDR3 runs 14 residues.

In this sample, this clone turned up many times. This chain connects TRBV28 to TRBJ1-5; no firm D call. This CDR3 region has 14 residues. V lost 6 bases to trimming and J lost 4 bases, with 13 bases between them. Germline V gene sequence: CDR1 MDHEN, CDR2 SYDVKM. The CDR3 sequence is CASRAPGRNQPQHF. In DNA, the CDR3 is TGTGCCAGCAGGGCCCCGGGGAGAAATCAGCCCCAGCATTTT.

In this sample, this clone turned up a few times. The CDR3 bases are TGTGCCAGCAGTGTCGAGGGGAGTCAGCCCCAGCATTTT. Translation gives CASSVEGSQPQHF. This chain links TRBV2 with TRBJ1-5; D may be TRBD1 (5 bases). CDR1 is SNHLY, CDR2 FYNNEI, per germline. This CDR3 has 13 residues. The V end was cut by 4 bases, the J end by 6 bases, with 10 bases between.

The chain combines TRBV10-1 with TRBJ2-5; 12 nucleotides agree with TRBD2. J lost 5 bases, V lost 6 bases, and 13 bases had no gene match. Per the germline V gene, CDR1 is WNHNN and CDR2 is SYGVQD (reference sequence). This CDR3 is built from 17 residues. The CDR3 loop is CASRMMTSGRSWETQYF. The DNA for the CDR3 is TGCGCCAGCAGAATGATGACTAGCGGGAGATCTTGGGAGACCCAGTACTTC.

As concerns this clone: Other DNA sequences in this specimen translate into the identical CDR3. The chain employs TRBV2 and TRBJ1-1, with D perhaps matching TRBD1 (5 bases). This CDR3 region has 14 residues. V lost 2 bases and J 2 bases, leaving 9 bases between the germline ends. Germline V gene sequence: CDR1 SNHLY, CDR2 FYNNEI. In nucleotides, the CDR3 is TGTGCCAGCAGTGAACAGGGAGGTAACACTGAAGCTTTCTTT. Protein: CASSEQGGNTEAFF.

V is TRBV5-5 and J is TRBJ2-7, with D perhaps matching TRBD1 (5 bases). The CDR3 is made up of 14 amino acids. The ends were cut back, 4 bases at V and 3 bases at J, with 14 bases in the middle. Germline loops: CDR1 SGHKS, CDR2 YYEKEE (reference sequence). The CDR3 coding sequence is TGTGCCAGCAGCCTTTCGACAGCGATCTACGAGCAGTACTTC. Translated, it gives CASSLSTAIYEQYF.

This chain connects TRBV5-5 to TRBJ2-5, with D possibly TRBD1 on 5 matching bases. The ends were cut back, 5 bases at V and 2 bases at J, with 10 bases in the middle. Germline assignment: CDR1 SGHKS and CDR2 YYEKEE (reference sequence). The CDR3 has 13 residues. The CDR3 DNA sequence: TGTGCCAGCAGGGGGCGGCCTCAAGAGACCCAGTACTTC. Its translation: CASRGRPQETQYF.